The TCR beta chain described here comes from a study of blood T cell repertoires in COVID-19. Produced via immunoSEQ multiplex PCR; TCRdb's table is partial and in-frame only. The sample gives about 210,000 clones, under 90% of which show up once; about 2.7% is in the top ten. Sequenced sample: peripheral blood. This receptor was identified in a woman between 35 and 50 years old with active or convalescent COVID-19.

CDR3 residues: CASLLQGANTGELFF. The CDR3 region has the DNA TGTGCCAGTTTACTACAGGGAGCGAACACCGGGGAGCTGTTTTTT. J is TRBJ2-2 and V is TRBV19; D might be TRBD1 (6 bases). The CDR3 has 15 residues. Germline CDR1 is LNHDA and CDR2 is SQIVND (reference sequence). V was shortened by 8 bases and J by 0 bases, with 13 bases between the two germline ends.